This section outlines one TCR beta chain sequence together with its context. Its antigen is unknown. The CDR3 length is 15 residues. CDR1 and CDR2 from the germline V gene are SGDLS and YYNGEE. The V end was cut by 0 bases, the J end by 0 bases, with 7 bases between. Assay: immunoSEQ multiplex PCR; the TCRdb copy retains only in-frame clones and omits some. Counted here are about 4,500 clones, about 94% occurring once; the ten biggest clones make up approximately 5%. The data were taken from a study of T cell clonotyping in hematopoietic cell transplantation. Findings of the study overall: No sorting was done, leaving CD4 and CD8 contributions mixed. At the given depth, recipient repertoires were over 95% de novo clonotypes. After transplant, recipient diversity fell while pathologically expanded clonotypes grew through day 180. Graft donor and pretransplant recipient Inverse Simpson Index values predicted broader posttransplant TCR diversity.

The source was peripheral blood mononuclear cells, collected 30 days after allogeneic stem cell transplant. The chain links TRBV9 to TRBJ1-3; D is possibly TRBD1 (5 bases). The sequence was collected from a male patient aged 70 to 80 who had an allogeneic stem cell transplant from an unrelated donor, so T cells may come from the graft donor. Some clones in this sample may be carry-over from other donors' samples. The CDR3 DNA sequence: TGTGCCAGCAGCGTAGGTCAGGGCTCTGGAAACACCATATATTTT. Translation: CASSVGQGSGNTIYF. Together with reference TRBV9 and TRBJ1-3, the CDR3 gives the full variable domain: DSGVTQTPKHLITATGQRVTLRCSPRSGDLSVYWYQQSLDQGLQFLIQYYNGEERAKGNILERFSAQQFPDLHSELNLSSLELGDSALYFCASSVGQGSGNTIYFGEGSWLTVV.